Shown below are 27 T cell receptor beta chains from a single sample sequenced in a study of T cell repertoires in cytomegalovirus infection (dated by TCRdb to between 2018 and 2021). In light of the paper, this sample's treatment or condition label describes: in vitro stimulation with specific CMV peptide epitopes to enrich CMV-specific T cells. These TCRs are of unknown antigen specificity. Sequencing instrument: Illumina HiSeq 1500. TCRdb's own reprocessing of the public reads used fastp at Q25 and MiXCR and kept productive beta chains. Each CDR3 protein appears once, grouped with its most common genes and DNA. In this sample the table shows some 800,000 distinct CDR3 sequences, 25% to 35% of which occur a single time. The ten largest clones capture roughly 14% of the sample. Source: cultured CD8+ T cells from PBMCs, taken from culture after CMV antigen stimulation. These receptor sequences come from a human donor in good health (CMV status not recorded). Some clones in this sample may be carry-over from other donors' samples.

This clonotype was detected a few times. J is TRBJ1-1 and V is TRBV2, with D possibly being TRBD1 (6 bases). The CDR3 runs to 13 residues. CDR1 is SNHLY and CDR2 is FYNNEI in the germline V gene. Trimming stripped 7 bases from V and 5 bases from J, with 14 bases between. This CDR3 is CASNLGGNTEAFF. The DNA of the CDR3 is TGTGCCAGCAACTTAGGGGGGAATACTGAAGCTTTCTTT.

This chain uses TRBV11-2 with TRBJ2-5, with TRBD1 matching 7 bases. V shed 6 bases and J 5 bases; nucleotides not matched to a gene: 9. The CDR3 spans 14 residues. Looked up from germline, CDR1 is SGHAT and CDR2 is FQNNGV. CDR3 region: CASRASGGGETQYF. The CDR3 DNA follows: TGTGCCAGCAGGGCCTCAGGGGGTGGGGAGACCCAGTACTTC.

In its sample, this clonotype was seen many times. The genes are TRBV7-2 and TRBJ2-3, with D maybe TRBD2 (7 bases). This CDR3 comprises 15 residues. Trimming cost V 1 base and J 5 bases, with 13 bases left between them. Germline loops: CDR1 SGHTA, CDR2 FQGNSA. The CDR3 DNA is TGTGCCAGCAGCTTAGGGGGGGGGCTGGGAGATACGCAGTATTTT. Translating it yields CASSLGGGLGDTQYF.

The DNA for the CDR3 is TGTGCCAGCTCCCCCCAACCGGTTCTGGACACTGAAGCTTTCTTT. Protein sequence: CASSPQPVLDTEAFF. The rearrangement links TRBV2 to TRBJ1-1; D gene uncertain. This CDR3 is 15 amino acids long. V was pared by 8 bases and J by 3 bases, with 19 bases between. The germline V gene encodes CDR1 SNHLY and CDR2 FYNNEI.

In its sample, this clonotype was seen many times. The gene calls are TRBV7-2 and TRBJ2-7, with D maybe TRBD2 (5 bases). This CDR3 is 15 amino acids long. V was cut by 1 base and J by 5 bases, with 15 bases left in between. Looked up from germline, CDR1 is SGHTA and CDR2 is FQGNSA. In DNA, the CDR3 is TGTGCCAGCAGCTTAGTCGGCGGTTTCGGGGACGAGCAGTACTTC. The encoded protein is CASSLVGGFGDEQYF. Looking up the rest from reference TRBV7-2 and TRBJ2-7 gives the full variable domain: GAGVSQSPSNKVTEKGKDVELRCDPISGHTALYWYRQSLGQGLEFLIYFQGNSAPDKSGLPSDRFSAERTGGSVSTLTIQRTQQEDSAVYLCASSLVGGFGDEQYFGPGTRLTVT.

This clonotype was observed a handful of times. The chain links TRBV7-9 to TRBJ1-2; 8 bases align to TRBD1. CDR3 size: 15 residues. The trim removed 0 bases at V and 5 bases at J, leaving 5 bases unmatched. Germline assignment: CDR1 SEHNR and CDR2 FQNEAQ (reference sequence). In DNA, the CDR3 is TGTGCCAGCAGCTTAGCGACAGGGGCCGGGTATGGCTACACCTTC. Encoded protein: CASSLATGAGYGYTF.

The rearrangement uses TRBV27 and TRBJ1-5; D not certain. V lost 2 bases and J lost 6, with 11 bases in between. The CDR3 covers 14 residues. Germline V lookup: CDR1 MNHEY, CDR2 SMNVEV (reference sequence). The CDR3 loop reads CASSLEGRSQPQHF. The CDR3 bases are TGTGCCAGCAGTTTAGAGGGCAGGAGTCAGCCCCAGCATTTT.

Details on this clonotype: The junction does not match germline at one end; this may be a read error. The rearrangement joins TRBV4-1 to TRBJ1-6; D remains ambiguous. Germline values: CDR1 MGHRA, CDR2 YSYEKL. The CDR3 is 18 residues long. CDR3 sequence: CASSQDLILSSYNSPLHF. Written as DNA, the CDR3 is TGTGCCAGCAGCCAAGATCTTATACTCAGCTCCTATAATTCACCCCTCCACTTT.

This clonotype was picked up a small number of times. The chain carries TRBV15 and TRBJ2-5, with TRBD1 as a possible D gene (5 bases). Trimming removed 3 bases at V and 0 bases at J, with 14 bases between. CDR3 length equals 16 residues. In germline, CDR1 is LNHNV, CDR2 YYDKDF (reference sequence). CDR3 region: CATSSFLTENQETQYF. Here the CDR3 DNA reads TGTGCCACCAGCAGCTTTTTGACAGAGAACCAAGAGACCCAGTACTTC.

There are many counts of this clonotype. V usage is TRBV7-8 and J usage is TRBJ2-1; weak D call: TRBD1 (5 bases). The CDR3 length is 17 residues. The V end lost 1 base, the J end lost 5 bases, and 18 bases lay between the germline ends. Per the germline V gene, CDR1 is SGHVS and CDR2 is FQNEAQ. The CDR3: CASSLGFTGQGNNEQFF. CDR3 DNA: TGTGCCAGCAGCTTAGGGTTTACAGGTCAAGGAAACAATGAGCAGTTCTTC.

The chain carries TRBV27 and TRBJ2-5; D tentatively fits TRBD1 or TRBD2 (6 bases each). The CDR3 contains 14 residues. The germline V gene encodes CDR1 MNHEY and CDR2 SMNVEV (reference sequence). V shed 4 bases and J shed 5 bases, with 14 bases lying between them. The CDR3 DNA follows: TGTGCCAGCAGTTCGTTGGGGGGCATGGAGACCCAGTACTTC. This translates into CASSSLGGMETQYF.

The rearrangement uses TRBV7-6 and TRBJ2-7; TRBD2 matches 9 bases. The CDR3 has 15 residues. Looked up from germline, CDR1 is SGHVS and CDR2 is FNYEAQ. V was clipped by 2 bases and J by 4 bases; unmatched bases: 6. CDR3 residues: CASSLSRGGVYEQYF. The CDR3 nucleotides are TGTGCCAGCAGCTTAAGTCGCGGGGGGGTATACGAGCAGTACTTC.

The chain links TRBV4-1 to TRBJ1-4; 7 nucleotides align to TRBD1. The CDR3 consists of 16 residues. The germline CDR1 and CDR2 sequences are MGHRA and YSYEKL. The junction had 7 bases not matched to a gene; V was cut back by 4 bases and J by 2 bases. CDR3 loop: CASSRGPGQTNEKLFF. CDR3 nucleotide sequence: TGCGCCAGCAGCCGAGGACCGGGACAGACTAATGAAAAACTGTTTTTT.

This clonotype was counted a few times. The V gene is TRBV27, the J gene TRBJ2-1; possibly TRBD1 or TRBD2 for D (5 bases each). Trimming removed 6 bases at V and 8 bases at J, with 11 bases between. This CDR3 spans 12 amino acids. CDR1 MNHEY and CDR2 SMNVEV come from the germline V gene (reference sequence). The CDR3 loop is CASSAVGDEQFF. Written as DNA, the CDR3 is TGTGCCAGCAGCGCCGTGGGGGATGAGCAGTTCTTC.

The chain links TRBV2 to TRBJ2-4; a weak D match, TRBD2 (7 bases). Germline V gene lookup returns CDR1 SNHLY and CDR2 FYNNEI. The CDR3 length is 15 residues. The V gene lost 7 bases and the J gene lost 3 bases, with 16 bases spanning the gap. This CDR3 is CASKGGQTGKNIQYF. The CDR3 region has the DNA TGTGCCAGCAAGGGGGGGCAGACTGGCAAAAACATTCAGTACTTC.

This clonotype was counted between two and nine times. The rearrangement links TRBV20-1 to TRBJ1-1; no reliable D call. The length of the CDR3 is 12 residues. The V gene lost 2 bases and the J gene lost 7 bases, with 11 bases spanning the gap. Germline CDR1 DFQATT, CDR2 SNEGSKA (reference sequence). The CDR3 DNA sequence: TGCAGTGCTAGAAGGAGGGCCGATGAAGCTTTCTTT. This codes for CSARRRADEAFF.

With respect to this clonotype: A read error may produce the germline difference seen at one junction end. V is TRBV4-3 and J is TRBJ2-5; TRBD2 matches 13 bases. Per germline, CDR1 LGHNA and CDR2 YSLEER. The CDR3 has 17 amino acids. The CDR3: CASSQRLAGGSQETQHF. In DNA form, the CDR3 reads TGCGCCAGCAGCCAACGACTAGCGGGGGGTTCTCAAGAGACCCAGCACTTC.

This sequence joins TRBV5-1 and TRBJ2-5, with 8 bases aligning to TRBD1. With V trimmed by 4 bases and J by 5 bases, 4 bases remained unmatched. Germline lookup yields CDR1 SGHRS and CDR2 YFSETQ. This CDR3 has 13 amino acids. DNA for the CDR3: TGCGCCAGCAGCATAACAGGGGGGGAGACCCAGTACTTC. Its protein is CASSITGGETQYF. The complete variable domain, with remaining parts taken from reference TRBV5-1 and TRBJ2-5, reads KAGVTQTPRYLIKTRGQQVTLSCSPISGHRSVSWYQQTPGQGLQFLFEYFSETQRNKGNFPGRFSGRQFSNSRSEMNVSTLELGDSALYLCASSITGGETQYFGPGTRLLVL.

The V and J genes are TRBV9 and TRBJ2-5; TRBD2 is a possible D gene (6 bases). Germline values: CDR1 SGDLS, CDR2 YYNGEE. The V end lost 3 bases, the J end lost 5 bases, and 11 bases lay between the germline ends. CDR3 length: 13 amino acids. In DNA form, the CDR3 reads TGTGCCAGCAGCGGGGGGGTGTGGGAGACCCAGTACTTC. Its protein is CASSGGVWETQYF.

The CDR3 DNA follows: TGTGCCAGCAGCGCCGGGGGGTCACGGCCCCAGCATTTT. Translation: CASSAGGSRPQHF. J is TRBJ1-5 and V is TRBV11-2, with D possibly TRBD1 on 5 matching bases. This CDR3 comprises 13 residues. CDR1 is SGHAT, CDR2 FQNNGV, per germline. Trimming removed 5 bases at V and 9 bases at J, with 14 bases between.

The gene calls are TRBV12-3 or TRBV12-4 and TRBJ1-5, with 8 nucleotides matching TRBD1. This CDR3 contains 13 residues. V lost 6 bases and J lost 2; bases outside the gene matches: 0. CDR3 nucleotide sequence: TGTGCCAGCAGGACAGGGGGCAATCAGCCCCAGCATTTT. Translation: CASRTGGNQPQHF.

This chain joins TRBV4-3 and TRBJ2-2; the D gene is possibly TRBD2 (7 bases). V shed 2 bases and J shed 4 bases, with 14 bases lying between them. Germline lookup yields CDR1 LGHNA and CDR2 YSLEER. The CDR3 spans 16 residues. CDR3 DNA sequence: TGCGCCAGCAGCCAATACTGGGGAGGGGGCACCGGGGAGCTGTTTTTT. Its translation is CASSQYWGGGTGELFF.

The chain combines TRBV25-1 with TRBJ2-7, with a tentative D call TRBD1 (6 bases). Looked up from germline, CDR1 is MGHDK and CDR2 is SYGVNS. This CDR3 is built from 14 residues. Trimming removed 7 bases at V and 2 bases at J, with 15 bases between. CDR3 region: CASTSDSLPYEQYF. The CDR3 DNA sequence: TGTGCCAGCACATCGGACAGCCTACCCTACGAGCAGTACTTC.

V and J are TRBV7-4 and TRBJ1-3; D remains ambiguous. The V end was cut by 2 bases, the J end by 0 bases, with 11 bases between. Germline values: CDR1 SGHVT, CDR2 SQSDAQ. This CDR3 has 16 residues. CDR3 region: CASSLFKVSSGNTIYF. The CDR3 DNA sequence: TGTGCCAGCAGCTTATTTAAAGTTTCCTCTGGAAACACCATATATTTT.

In its sample, this clonotype was seen many times. J is TRBJ2-1 and V is TRBV7-6; maybe TRBD1 (8 bases). The ends were cut back, 5 bases at V and 6 bases at J, with 14 bases in the middle. Germline lookup yields CDR1 SGHVS and CDR2 FNYEAQ. The CDR3 totals 14 residues. The CDR3 loop is CASSPGGGGNEQFF. The CDR3 DNA follows: TGTGCCAGCAGCCCAGGGGGCGGGGGCAATGAGCAGTTCTTC.

This clonotype was seen at least ten times. This chain connects TRBV6-2 or TRBV6-3 to TRBJ1-5, with unresolved D. Germline V gene sequence: CDR1 MNHEY, CDR2 SVGEGT. The ends were cut back, 2 bases at V and 2 bases at J, with 4 bases in the middle. The CDR3 runs to 13 residues. The CDR3 sequence: CASSYQGNQPQHF. The CDR3 nucleotides read TGTGCCAGCAGTTACCAGGGCAATCAGCCCCAGCATTTT.

The CDR3 sequence is CASSRGGWGYTF. In DNA form, the CDR3 reads TGTGCCAGCAGCCGAGGGGGATGGGGCTACACCTTC. The rearrangement links TRBV7-9 to TRBJ1-2, with a weak D call TRBD1 (6 bases). With 5 bases removed from V and 8 bases from J, the gap between germline ends came to 12 bases. Germline lookup yields CDR1 SEHNR and CDR2 FQNEAQ (reference sequence). This CDR3 comprises 12 residues.